A selection of T cell receptor beta chains follows, all from one sample in a study of blood T cell repertoires in COVID-19. Sequenced by immunoSEQ multiplex PCR; TCRdb stores in-frame clones only, minus some. The sample records some 270,000 clones, 75% to 90% being singletons. The sample taken for sequencing was peripheral blood. These receptors were collected from a woman in her thirties or forties who had recovered from COVID-19. CDR3s include the opening cysteine and the closing phenylalanine or tryptophan. D genes are given only for firm matches. A row's size may be missing; if present it is once, few, many or a size class.

v_call	j_call	d_call	clone_size	cdr3_aa	cdr3_nt
TRBV7-8	TRBJ2-3	-	-	CASSLTDPSWTDTQYF	TGTGCCAGCAGCCTAACAGACCCCTCGTGGACAGATACGCAGTATTTT
TRBV18	TRBJ1-2	TRBD1	-	CASSPGTGGSAYTF	TGTGCCAGCTCACCGGGGACAGGGGGCTCTGCCTACACCTTC
TRBV18	TRBJ1-4	TRBD1	-	CASSPSPGTGNEEKLFF	TGTGCCAGCTCACCCAGTCCCGGGACAGGGAATGAGGAAAAACTGTTTTTT
TRBV19	TRBJ2-3	TRBD1	few	CASRPDRGHTDTQYF	TGTGCCAGTAGACCTGACAGGGGTCACACAGATACGCAGTATTTT
TRBV27	TRBJ1-4	-	-	CASSLLGGRREKLFF	TGTGCCAGCAGTTTACTTGGGGGGAGAAGGGAAAAACTGTTTTTT
TRBV4-2	TRBJ2-5	TRBD1	-	CASSTHRGLETQYF	TGTGCCAGCAGTACGCACAGGGGGCTGGAGACCCAGTACTTC
TRBV12-3/TRBV12-4	TRBJ2-2	-	-	CASSFAGYGELFF	TGTGCCAGCAGTTTCGCAGGTTACGGGGAGCTGTTTTTT
TRBV24-1	TRBJ1-4	TRBD1	-	CATSDSGTANEKLFF	TGTGCCACCAGTGATTCCGGGACAGCGAATGAAAAACTGTTTTTT
TRBV30	TRBJ2-2	-	-	CAWSVLLGDTGELFF	TGTGCCTGGAGTGTACTTCTAGGTGATACCGGGGAGCTGTTTTTT
TRBV27	TRBJ1-1	-	-	CASSSPASYTEAFF	TGTGCCAGCAGCTCCCCCGCCAGTTACACTGAAGCTTTCTTT
TRBV4-3	TRBJ2-3	-	-	CASKPTLSPRDTQYF	TGCGCCAGCAAACCTACTCTCTCCCCCCGGGATACGCAGTATTTT
TRBV6-4	TRBJ1-5	-	-	CASSQQHGWPQHF	TGTGCCAGCAGTCAACAGCATGGATGGCCCCAGCATTTT
TRBV5-1	TRBJ2-7	TRBD1	-	CASSPRPGGNNEQYF	TGCGCCAGCAGCCCCCGGCCAGGGGGAAATAACGAGCAGTACTTC
TRBV12-1	TRBJ2-3	-	-	CASSCERLAGGNVGTDTQYF	TGTGCCAGCAGCTGCGAAAGACTAGCGGGAGGAAATGTTGGCACAGATACGCAGTATTTT
TRBV6-6	TRBJ2-7	-	-	CASSHLMGAPSAQYF	TGTGCCAGCAGCCACCTTATGGGGGCCCCTTCCGCGCAGTACTTC
TRBV6-5	TRBJ1-6	-	-	CASKQVTNSPLHF	TGTGCCAGCAAACAGGTCACCAATTCACCCCTCCACTTT
TRBV7-9	TRBJ1-2	-	-	CASSPQPTGPSGYTF	TGTGCCAGCAGCCCCCAACCTACAGGGCCGAGTGGCTACACCTTC
TRBV2	TRBJ2-3	-	-	CASSDSSGVGADTQYF	TGTGCCAGCAGTGATTCATCGGGAGTGGGGGCAGATACGCAGTATTTT
TRBV4-3	TRBJ1-1	-	-	CASSQDSAGNTEAFF	TGCGCCAGCAGCCAAGATTCGGCAGGGAACACTGAAGCTTTCTTT
TRBV3-1/TRBV3-2	TRBJ1-5	-	-	CASSRQEDQPQHF	TGTGCCAGCAGCCGACAGGAGGATCAGCCCCAGCATTTT
TRBV2	TRBJ2-5	-	-	CACHRRLETQYF	TGTGCCTGCCACCGGCGGTTAGAGACCCAGTACTTC
TRBV7-2	TRBJ2-2	TRBD2	-	CARTSGSRTGELFF	TGTGCCAGGACTAGCGGGTCACGCACCGGGGAGCTGTTTTTT
TRBV18	TRBJ1-1	TRBD1	-	CASSPSERTGEAFF	TGTGCCAGCTCACCATCTGAGCGGACAGGGGAAGCTTTCTTT
TRBV5-4	TRBJ1-2	-	few	CASSESGTHYGYTF	TGTGCCAGCAGCGAGTCCGGGACTCACTATGGCTACACCTTC
TRBV3-1/TRBV3-2	TRBJ1-2	-	-	CASSPGSRARYGYTF	TGTGCCAGCAGCCCCGGATCGAGGGCACGATATGGCTACACCTTC
TRBV5-1	TRBJ2-6	-	-	CASSSTTGANVLTF	TGCGCCAGCAGTAGCACCACTGGGGCCAACGTCCTGACTTTC
TRBV5-1	TRBJ1-1	TRBD1	-	CASSLLQGPTLNTEAFF	TGCGCCAGCAGCTTATTACAGGGGCCTACCTTGAACACTGAAGCTTTCTTT
TRBV12-3/TRBV12-4	TRBJ1-1	-	-	CASSFGDNTEAFF	TGTGCCAGCAGTTTTGGGGACAATACTGAAGCTTTCTTT
TRBV19	TRBJ1-2	TRBD1	-	CASSDRDRDHYGYTF	TGTGCCAGTAGCGACCGGGACAGGGATCACTATGGCTACACCTTC
TRBV6-1	TRBJ1-6	-	-	CASSEFAYNSPLHF	TGTGCCAGCAGTGAATTCGCCTATAATTCACCCCTCCACTTT
TRBV7-9	TRBJ2-1	TRBD2	-	CASSYTSTSGVYNEQFF	TGTGCCAGCAGCTATACCTCGACTAGCGGGGTTTACAATGAGCAGTTCTTC
TRBV5-6	TRBJ2-3	TRBD2	-	CASSLRLAGIPDTQYF	TGTGCCAGCAGTCTAAGACTAGCGGGAATTCCCGATACGCAGTATTTT
TRBV7-9	TRBJ1-3	-	-	CASSLALGAASGNTIYF	TGTGCCAGCAGCTTAGCGCTAGGTGCAGCCTCTGGAAACACCATATATTTT
TRBV7-8	TRBJ1-5	-	-	CASSEGRGGQPQHF	TGTGCCAGCAGCGAAGGTAGGGGGGGCCAGCCCCAGCATTTT
TRBV18	TRBJ1-2	TRBD1	-	CASSPQGAQRGYTF	TGTGCCAGCTCGCCACAGGGGGCGCAACGTGGCTACACCTTC
TRBV29-1	TRBJ1-1	-	once	CSVAPRGGMAEAFF	TGCAGCGTTGCCCCTCGTGGGGGGATGGCTGAAGCTTTCTTT
TRBV7-6	TRBJ1-2	TRBD1	-	CASSSTGQGASGYTF	TGTGCCAGCAGCTCTACCGGACAGGGGGCATCCGGCTACACCTTC
TRBV7-2	TRBJ2-1	TRBD2	-	CASSLNPGLASPEQFF	TGTGCCAGCAGCTTAAACCCGGGACTAGCGTCTCCTGAGCAGTTCTTC
TRBV5-4	TRBJ2-7	-	many	CASSLGQTSYEQYF	TGTGCCAGCAGCTTAGGACAGACCTCCTACGAGCAGTACTTC
TRBV5-8	TRBJ2-5	TRBD2	-	CASSLGLAGAQETQYF	TGTGCCAGCAGCTTGGGACTAGCGGGGGCCCAAGAGACCCAGTACTTC
TRBV12-3/TRBV12-4	TRBJ2-4	-	-	CASTRRSENIQYF	TGTGCCAGCACCCGCCGATCGGAAAACATTCAGTACTTC
TRBV10-2	TRBJ2-1	TRBD2	-	CASTPSGILWNEQFF	TGCGCCAGCACCCCTAGCGGGATCCTTTGGAATGAGCAGTTCTTC
TRBV25-1	TRBJ2-7	-	once	CASNQLRTDYEQYF	TGTGCCAGCAACCAACTGCGGACAGACTACGAGCAGTACTTC
TRBV19	TRBJ1-1	-	-	CASKTGNTEAFF	TGTGCCAGTAAGACGGGGAACACTGAAGCTTTCTTT
TRBV3-1/TRBV3-2	TRBJ1-4	TRBD1	-	CASSRGDSLGEKLFF	TGTGCCAGCAGCCGAGGGGACAGCCTAGGGGAAAAACTGTTTTTT
TRBV11-3	TRBJ2-1	-	-	CASSQQGFEQFF	TGTGCCAGCAGCCAACAGGGATTTGAGCAGTTCTTC
TRBV5-1	TRBJ1-3	-	once	CASSPTAGDSGNTIYF	TGCGCCAGCAGCCCCACGGCGGGGGACTCTGGAAACACCATATATTTT
TRBV6-5	TRBJ2-3	-	-	CASSYSGSGYTDTQYF	TGTGCCAGCAGTTACTCTGGTAGCGGCTACACAGATACGCAGTATTTT
TRBV6-5	TRBJ1-6	TRBD1	-	CASSYSPGQGVSPLHF	TGTGCCAGCAGTTACTCTCCGGGACAGGGGGTTTCACCCCTCCACTTT
TRBV7-2	TRBJ2-1	-	-	CASSLVGGSYNEQFF	TGTGCCAGCAGCTTAGTCGGGGGCTCCTACAATGAGCAGTTCTTC
TRBV10-2	TRBJ1-2	TRBD1	-	CASREGAWGYTF	TGCGCCAGCAGAGAGGGGGCTTGGGGCTACACCTTC